This T cell receptor (beta chain) stems from a study of shared clonotypes between healthy human individuals (dated by TCRdb to 2020 to 2021). As for the study more broadly: The cohort comprised a couple of women and a few men aged 18 to 49 years. For each donor, three plates each were used for CD4 naive and CD4 memory, two plates were used for CD8 naive, and one plate was used for CD8 memory. To estimate repertoire size and how much clonotype sharing occurs between individuals, the study deeply sequenced the blood TCR repertoires of 5 or 6 healthy adults. Libraries were prepared and TCR repertoires were sequenced by different laboratories using diverse techniques, in order to increase sequencing depth and limit assay-specific biases. Each donor's leukapheresis produced roughly between roughly 0.94 and 9.5 billion PBMCs.

Using the deep immunoSEQ assay, multiplex PCR amplified TCR CDR3 regions from genomic DNA. For each cell subset, the extracted genomic DNA was distributed evenly across all wells of several immunoSEQ 96-well plates, and each plate served as one replicate. Each replicate PCR for sorted subsets received around 200 ng genomic DNA, equal to about 30,000 T cell genomes. Purified libraries were quantified with a Qubit 3.0 fluorometer, sized on a Bioanalyzer 2100, and re-quantified with the KAPA Library Quantification kit. A separate single-read 150-cycle Illumina NextSeq 550 flow cell was used to sequence each immunoSEQ 96-well plate. The authors' analysis ran thus. Because only junctional sequences without quality scores were contained in the immunoSEQ output, filtering matching that applied to full-length reads could not be performed. Sequences were annotated with PyIR, a Python wrapper for IgBLAST v1.9, and V/J genes and CDR3 were assigned using IMGT germline references. Reads with weak V/J assignments (E-value above 1e-6), missing CDR3, stop codons, out-of-frame junctions, or ambiguous translated residues were removed. V3J clonotypes were defined by identical inferred V gene, J gene, and CDR3 amino acid sequence. To compute the percentage overlap between repertoires, the number of shared unique clonotypes was divided by the size of the smaller repertoire. Repertoire richness was assessed with RTK rarefaction, the Chao1 estimator, and Recon v2.1 estimates of unobserved clonotypes. Generation probabilities for all TCRbeta clonotypes obtained by the gDNA method from a handful of donors were computed using OLGA. As stored in TCRdb, this immuneACCESS dataset retains in-frame rearrangements with V and J assigned. A fraction of the clones does not appear; measured against another copy, unresolved V genes explain less than half of the discrepancy, and the remainder lacks a known reason. That table is the source of V, J and clone size, and D and trimming were worked out from the DNA. Recorded for this sample are fewer than 1.6 million clones; around 98.5% of them occurred a single time. Clones ranked in the top ten supply under 0.45% of the sample.

Concerning this clone itself: No cognate antigen has been identified for it. Nothing much larger sits one base from this clone, and base qualities are not available.

The full study reports these points: Pairwise subsampling led to the expectation that sequencing depth would affect the degree of clonotype sharing among donors. Even with the large sequencing depth, rarefaction of the sorted-subset datasets indicated that sequencing was incomplete. Naive subsets generally had larger estimated clonotype richness than memory subsets did. The genetic and exposure-history diversity represented was limited by the small number of donors. Sampling was limited to blood, and TCR repertoires in tissue likely differ from TCR repertoires in blood. Compared with non-shared clonotypes, clonotypes shared by all four sorted-subset donors had higher generation probabilities. When a few donors were compared, the shared fraction of clonotypes was approximately 5% for naive CD4, over 3% for naive CD8, more than 2% for memory CD4, and about 0.36% for memory CD8.

CDR3 length: 12 amino acids, cysteine to phenylalanine. Just the 36-base CDR3 DNA is kept, in frame starting at base 1. CDR1 and CDR2 are read off the germline V gene as MDHEN and SYDVKM. A distance of 6 bases separates the germline ends of V and J, which lose 6 bases and 4 bases respectively. The donors were healthy, HIV-negative adults who had no recently reported acute infections or vaccinations. All donors were Caucasian adults living in Nashville, Tennessee, USA. CD4+ T cells were enriched by magnetic negative selection; naive cells were then positively selected on CD45RA, and the negative fraction formed the memory subset. Blood was obtained by leukapheresis, after which PBMCs were separated by Ficoll-Histopaque density gradient centrifugation and cryopreserved in liquid nitrogen vapor phase. Purity and quantity of every magnetically sorted T cell population were checked by analytical flow cytometry. Genomic DNA was isolated from every sorted fraction and measured by UV absorbance on a Nanodrop 2000c.

The specimen was naive CD4+ T cells sorted from blood. The label giving this sample's cell subset or site can be read as: CD45RA+ positively selected. This receptor was identified in a young man in good health. The sequence is built from TRBV28 and TRBJ2-2, with no reliable assignment of the D segment. The nucleotide sequence reads TGTGCCAGCAGCGAGATCACCGGGGAGCTGTTTTTT. This translates into CASSEITGELFF.